One sample yielded the 23 T cell receptor beta chains listed below, sequenced in a study of neoadjuvant anti-PD-1 for oral cavity cancer. Profiled with immunoSEQ multiplex PCR; TCRdb holds only in-frame clones, not every one. The sample has about 9,600 clones, under 70% seen once. The time point is: after neoadjuvant nivolumab, at surgical resection. Material: PBMCs, obtained after nivolumab (anti-PD-1) treatment. The receptors were gathered from a person aged 35-80 years with oral cavity squamous cell carcinoma.

The genes are TRBV29-1 and TRBJ2-1, with D tentatively TRBD1 or TRBD2 (5 bases each). From germline, CDR1 is SQVTM and CDR2 ANQGSEA. This CDR3 region has 13 residues. V was pared by 8 bases and J by 7 bases, with 18 bases between. The CDR3 protein is CSFLRDPRNEQFF. CDR3 coding DNA: TGCAGCTTTTTACGGGACCCCAGGAATGAGCAGTTCTTC.

V usage is TRBV5-6 and J usage is TRBJ2-7, with 7 bases matching TRBD1. The germline gives CDR1 SGHDT, CDR2 YYEEEE. CDR3 length equals 13 residues. V was pared by 4 bases and J by 6 bases, with 7 bases of the junction left unmatched. In DNA, the CDR3 is TGTGCCAGCAGCCTACTGACAGGGCTCGAGCAGTACTTC. Translated: CASSLLTGLEQYF.

The chain uses TRBV7-2 and TRBJ1-5; possibly TRBD1 for D (5 bases). Trimming took 5 bases from V and 0 from J, leaving 11 bases between them. Germline-derived CDR1 and CDR2 are SGHTA and FQGNSA. CDR3 length equals 15 residues. The DNA of the CDR3 is TGTGCCAGCAGCACTCGACAGTTTAGCAATCAGCCCCAGCATTTT. Amino acids: CASSTRQFSNQPQHF.

J is TRBJ1-3 and V is TRBV11-2; maybe TRBD1 (5 bases). The CDR3 has 13 residues. V was cut by 3 bases and J by 8 bases, with 11 bases left in between. Per germline, CDR1 SGHAT and CDR2 FQNNGV. CDR3 amino acids: CASSFLGGHTIYF. For the CDR3, the DNA is TGTGCCAGCAGCTTCTTGGGGGGACACACCATATATTTT. Looking up the rest from reference TRBV11-2 and TRBJ1-3 gives the full variable domain: EAGVAQSPRYKIIEKRQSVAFWCNPISGHATLYWYQQILGQGPKLLIQFQNNGVVDDSQLPKDRFSAERLKGVDSTLKIQPAKLEDSAVYLCASSFLGGHTIYFGEGSWLTVV.

The rearrangement uses TRBV7-8 and TRBJ1-1; 8 bases align to TRBD1. The CDR3 extends over 13 amino acids. After removal of 8 bases from V and 5 bases from J, the junction contained 7 bases not matched to a gene. Germline values: CDR1 SGHVS, CDR2 FQNEAQ. The CDR3 protein is CASRTGHSTEAFF. In DNA, the CDR3 is TGTGCCAGCCGGACAGGGCATAGTACTGAAGCTTTCTTT.

The rearrangement uses TRBV27 and TRBJ2-7, with D unresolved. Trimming left V 2 bases short and J 5 bases short, with 4 bases between. The CDR3 loop spans 11 amino acids. In germline, CDR1 is MNHEY, CDR2 SMNVEV (reference sequence). CDR3 DNA sequence: TGTGCCAGCAGTTTAGGTGACGAGCAGTACTTC. The encoded protein is CASSLGDEQYF.

The chain links TRBV15 to TRBJ2-6, with no clear D. V was trimmed by 0 bases and J by 0 bases, leaving 3 bases between them. Germline lookup yields CDR1 LNHNV and CDR2 YYDKDF (reference sequence). The CDR3 consists of 15 residues. CDR3 amino acids: CATSRENSGANVLTF. The CDR3 region has the DNA TGTGCCACCAGCAGAGAGAACTCTGGGGCCAACGTCCTGACTTTC.

The rearrangement uses TRBV5-1 and TRBJ1-4; D is ambiguous. Trimming shortened V by 4 bases and J by 7 bases, and 8 bases separated the two germline ends. The CDR3 length is 12 residues. Germline V gene lookup returns CDR1 SGHRS and CDR2 YFSETQ. The CDR3 spells CASSPAGEKLFF. CDR3 nucleotides: TGCGCCAGCAGCCCGGCCGGTGAAAAACTGTTTTTT.

The rearrangement links TRBV11-3 to TRBJ2-1; TRBD2 matches at 8 bases. V dropped 2 bases and J dropped 9; count of bases not matched to a gene: 3. This CDR3 comprises 13 residues. Germline V CDR1 and CDR2: SGHNT, YENEEA. CDR3 nucleotide sequence: TGTGCCAGCAGCTTACGTCGGGAGGGTGAGCAGTTCTTC. Translated, it gives CASSLRREGEQFF.

CDR3 amino acids: CASSPGTNYNEQFF. The CDR3 DNA follows: TGTGCCAGCAGCCCCGGGACAAACTACAATGAGCAGTTCTTC. The rearrangement joins TRBV6-6 to TRBJ2-1; perhaps TRBD1 as D (6 bases). The CDR3 length is 14 residues. Germline loops: CDR1 MNHNY, CDR2 SVGAGI (reference sequence). Trimming removed 6 bases from V and 3 bases from J, with 12 bases in between.

This clone was detected only a few times. This chain links TRBV5-8 with TRBJ1-3; D is ambiguous. Germline loops: CDR1 SGHTS, CDR2 YDEGEE. Trimming removed 0 bases from V and 4 bases from J, with 11 bases in between. CDR3 size: 15 residues. CDR3 nucleotides: TGTGCCAGCAGCTTGGAACGTGACGTCGGAAACACCATATATTTT. The encoded protein is CASSLERDVGNTIYF.

A note on this clone: Other DNA sequences within the sample encode an identical CDR3. V and J are TRBV29-1 and TRBJ1-5; the D gene is possibly TRBD1 (5 bases). Deletions cut 6 bases from V and 1 base from J, with 7 bases between. The germline V gene has CDR1 SQVTM and CDR2 ANQGSEA. CDR3 length: 12 amino acids. The CDR3 region is CSVGGSNQPQHF. CDR3 bases: TGCAGCGTGGGGGGGAGCAATCAGCCCCAGCATTTT.

This rearrangement joins TRBV27 to TRBJ1-2, with no clear D. The CDR3 spans 14 residues. V lost 5 bases to trimming and J lost 8 bases, with 18 bases between them. Per the germline V gene, CDR1 is MNHEY and CDR2 is SMNVEV (reference sequence). This CDR3 reads CASSLSRTDWGYTF. In nucleotides, the CDR3 is TGTGCCAGCAGTCTCAGTCGGACGGATTGGGGCTACACCTTC.

The V call is TRBV5-1, the J call TRBJ2-1; D remains ambiguous. CDR1 is SGHRS, CDR2 YFSETQ, per germline. The CDR3 spans 12 residues. Trimming took 0 bases from V and 13 from J, leaving 11 bases between them. The CDR3 sequence is CASSLDFSSQFF. The CDR3 DNA follows: TGCGCCAGCAGCTTGGATTTTTCCAGCCAGTTCTTC.

The chain employs TRBV2 and TRBJ2-3, with a tentative D call TRBD1 (5 bases). In germline, CDR1 is SNHLY, CDR2 FYNNEI. The CDR3 is 12 amino acids. The ends were cut back, 3 bases at V and 6 bases at J, with 7 bases in the middle. The CDR3 DNA sequence: TGTGCCAGCAGTGACGCAGGGGATACGCAGTATTTT. Its translation is CASSDAGDTQYF.

This chain uses TRBV19 with TRBJ1-2; D uncertain. The V gene lost 3 bases and the J gene lost 0 bases, with 8 bases spanning the gap. The length of the CDR3 is 14 residues. Germline-derived CDR1 and CDR2 are LNHDA and SQIVND (reference sequence). The CDR3 DNA sequence: TGTGCCAGTAGTATTGGCGGAGCTAACTATGGCTACACCTTC. It codes for CASSIGGANYGYTF.

The chain is built from TRBV28 and TRBJ2-7; D is undetermined. This CDR3 is 14 amino acids long. The V gene lost 2 bases and the J gene lost 2 bases, with 10 bases spanning the gap. Germline CDR1 is MDHEN and CDR2 is SYDVKM. The DNA of the CDR3 is TGTGCCAGCAGTTTACGCGGACGGGCCTACGAGCAGTACTTC. Protein: CASSLRGRAYEQYF.

This clone was detected only once. The chain links TRBV19 to TRBJ2-1; no firm D call. V gave up 0 bases and J gave up 9 bases, with 15 bases separating them. The CDR3 spans 15 residues. Germline V gives CDR1 LNHDA, CDR2 SQIVND (reference sequence). CDR3 residues: CASSIEVLSRGEQFF. The CDR3 nucleotides are TGTGCCAGTAGTATAGAGGTCCTCAGCCGCGGTGAGCAGTTCTTC.

This chain joins TRBV5-1 and TRBJ2-3, with 13 bases matching TRBD2. The CDR3 is 17 residues long. V lost 3 bases to trimming and J lost 3 bases; unmatched junction nucleotides: 7. Germline-derived CDR1 and CDR2 are SGHRS and YFSETQ. CDR3: CASSSRTSGRITDTQYF. The CDR3 bases are TGCGCCAGCAGCTCTCGGACTAGCGGGAGAATAACAGATACGCAGTATTTT. The whole variable domain, filled in from reference TRBV5-1 and TRBJ2-3, reads KAGVTQTPRYLIKTRGQQVTLSCSPISGHRSVSWYQQTPGQGLQFLFEYFSETQRNKGNFPGRFSGRQFSNSRSEMNVSTLELGDSALYLCASSSRTSGRITDTQYFGPGTRLTVL.

The chain has TRBV15 and TRBJ1-1; D uncertain. V was trimmed by 2 bases and J by 1 base, leaving 11 bases between them. This CDR3 has 15 residues. The germline V gene has CDR1 LNHNV and CDR2 YYDKDF (reference sequence). Written as DNA, the CDR3 is TGTGCCACCAGCAGAAGTCAGGAACAGAACACTGAAGCTTTCTTT. It codes for CATSRSQEQNTEAFF.

This rearrangement joins TRBV6-1 to TRBJ1-2, with TRBD1 as a possible D gene (5 bases). Deletions cut 0 bases from V and 1 base from J, with 6 bases between. Germline loops: CDR1 MNHNS, CDR2 SASEGT. The CDR3 consists of 14 residues. The CDR3 DNA sequence: TGTGCCAGCAGTGAAGCCCAGGGTAACTATGGCTACACCTTC. Its protein product is CASSEAQGNYGYTF.

The rearrangement joins TRBV5-1 to TRBJ1-1; unclear D gene. V lost 1 base and J lost 0, with 10 bases in between. This CDR3 comprises 15 residues. The germline V gene encodes CDR1 SGHRS and CDR2 YFSETQ. The CDR3 coding sequence is TGCGCCAGCAGCTTGAGGAAAGACATGAACACTGAAGCTTTCTTT. Its translation is CASSLRKDMNTEAFF.

The chain uses TRBV13 and TRBJ2-5; TRBD2 might be the D (6 bases). Germline lookup yields CDR1 PRHDT and CDR2 FYEKMQ (reference sequence). This CDR3 is 17 amino acids long. Trimming left V 0 bases short and J 7 bases short, with 21 bases between. CDR3 in DNA: TGTGCCAGCAGCTTAGGCCCCCCGATACCTCCGGAGGGGACCCAGTACTTC. Translated: CASSLGPPIPPEGTQYF.